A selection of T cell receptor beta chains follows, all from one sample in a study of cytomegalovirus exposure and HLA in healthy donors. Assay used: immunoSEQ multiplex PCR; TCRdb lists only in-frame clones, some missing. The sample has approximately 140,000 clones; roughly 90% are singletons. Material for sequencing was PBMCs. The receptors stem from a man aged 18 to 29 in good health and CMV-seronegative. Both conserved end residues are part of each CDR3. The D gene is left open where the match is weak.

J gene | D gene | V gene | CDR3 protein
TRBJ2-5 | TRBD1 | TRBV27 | CASSIDRGRETQYF
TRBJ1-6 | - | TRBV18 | CASSPRTLQGNSPLHF
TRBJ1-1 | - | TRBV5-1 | CASSLGTSQGGAFF
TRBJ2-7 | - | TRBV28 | CASSLLGQLQYF
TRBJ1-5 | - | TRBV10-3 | CAISPGQSNQPQHF
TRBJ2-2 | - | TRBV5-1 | CASSLGLASNTGELFF
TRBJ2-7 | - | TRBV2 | CASEGGISYEQYF
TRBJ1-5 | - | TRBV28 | CASRGGNQPQHF
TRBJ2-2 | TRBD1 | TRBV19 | CASSSHRGGTGGTGELFF
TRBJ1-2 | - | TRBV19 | CASTRRDTTNYGYTF
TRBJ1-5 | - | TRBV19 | CASSRTGQHFNQPQHF
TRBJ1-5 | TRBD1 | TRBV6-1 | CASSDATGGAGQPQHF
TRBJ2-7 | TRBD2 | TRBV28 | CASSQPGLAGWQYF
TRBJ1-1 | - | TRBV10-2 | CASIFPGQKETEAFF
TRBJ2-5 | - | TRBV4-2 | CASSQEFGQGETQYF
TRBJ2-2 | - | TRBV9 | CASSVVTSSDGELFF
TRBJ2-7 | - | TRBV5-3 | CARSLPYRVSYEQYF
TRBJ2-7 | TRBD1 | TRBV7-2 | CASSPRTGRNEQYF
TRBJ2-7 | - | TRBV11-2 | CASSLRPGNYEQYF
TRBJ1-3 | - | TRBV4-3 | CASSQGGVGSGNTIYF
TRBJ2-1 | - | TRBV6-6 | CATSRSNEQFF
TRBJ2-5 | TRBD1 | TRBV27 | CASSPPGGRKETQYF
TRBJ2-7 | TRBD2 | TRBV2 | CASSVAGGTALSYEQYF
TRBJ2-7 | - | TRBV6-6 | CASSYGHSYEQYF
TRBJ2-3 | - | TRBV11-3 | CASSLVTRDNLQADTQYF
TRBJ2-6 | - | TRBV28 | CASRSTSGANVLTF
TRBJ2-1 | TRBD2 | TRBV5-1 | CASGPGGGPSDEQFF